A selection of T cell receptor beta chains follows, all from one sample in a study of blood T cell repertoires in COVID-19. Clones were sequenced by immunoSEQ multiplex PCR, and TCRdb holds only the in-frame ones, with some missing. The table includes over 150,000 clones, 65% to 85% detected once. The sequenced material came from PBMCs or T cells enriched from blood (not recorded which). The receptors shown here come from a man aged 35 to 55 who had recovered from COVID-19. Each CDR3 is given with its conserved first and last residue. Each record gives: CDR3 DNA, CDR3 protein, clone size, D gene, J gene, V gene. D genes are given only for firm matches. Rows may omit the clone size; those that give it use once, few, many or a size class.

cdr3_nt: TGTGCCAGCAGCTTGCGAGGGCGCATCGAGCAGTACTTC
cdr3_aa: CASSLRGRIEQYF
clone_size: NA
d_call: NA
j_call: TRBJ2-7
v_call: TRBV5-6

cdr3_nt: TGTGCCAGCAGCCCGACAGGGGGTCTTGGCTACACCTTC
cdr3_aa: CASSPTGGLGYTF
clone_size: NA
d_call: TRBD1
j_call: TRBJ1-2
v_call: TRBV6-5

cdr3_nt: TGTGCCAGTAATTTGGGGCGGACAGGGAACTATGGCTACACCTTC
cdr3_aa: CASNLGRTGNYGYTF
clone_size: NA
d_call: TRBD1
j_call: TRBJ1-2
v_call: TRBV19

cdr3_nt: TGTGCCAGCTCACCACCTATGAACACTGAAGCTTTCTTT
cdr3_aa: CASSPPMNTEAFF
clone_size: NA
d_call: NA
j_call: TRBJ1-1
v_call: TRBV18

cdr3_nt: TGTGCCAGCAGCTTATCCGCGGGGCGGACTATGGATTTT
cdr3_aa: CASSLSAGRTMDF
clone_size: NA
d_call: NA
j_call: TRBJ2-3
v_call: TRBV7-2

cdr3_nt: TGTGCCAGCAGTTTAACAGGGGGCTCTGGAAACACCATATATTTT
cdr3_aa: CASSLTGGSGNTIYF
clone_size: once
d_call: TRBD1
j_call: TRBJ1-3
v_call: TRBV27

cdr3_nt: TGTGCCAGCAGAACAGGGGGCGGACAGCCCCAGCATTTT
cdr3_aa: CASRTGGGQPQHF
clone_size: NA
d_call: TRBD1
j_call: TRBJ1-5
v_call: TRBV6-5

cdr3_nt: TGTGCCAGCAGCTTGTCTCCACAGATTGGAAACACCATATATTTT
cdr3_aa: CASSLSPQIGNTIYF
clone_size: NA
d_call: NA
j_call: TRBJ1-3
v_call: TRBV5-5

cdr3_nt: TGTGCCAGCTCACCATATCCTAGCGGGGTGAACACAGATACGCAGTATTTT
cdr3_aa: CASSPYPSGVNTDTQYF
clone_size: NA
d_call: TRBD2
j_call: TRBJ2-3
v_call: TRBV18

cdr3_nt: TGTGCCAGCAGCTTAGCCCCCGGGACAGGGCTCTACGAGCAGTACTTC
cdr3_aa: CASSLAPGTGLYEQYF
clone_size: NA
d_call: TRBD1
j_call: TRBJ2-7
v_call: TRBV7-2

cdr3_nt: TGTGCCAGTAGCCCAGCGGGGGGCCCGGGCAATGAGCAGTTCTTC
cdr3_aa: CASSPAGGPGNEQFF
clone_size: NA
d_call: TRBD2
j_call: TRBJ2-1
v_call: TRBV19